Below are 2 T cell receptor beta chains sequenced from a single sample in a study of cytomegalovirus exposure and HLA in healthy donors. Assay used: immunoSEQ multiplex PCR; TCRdb lists only in-frame clones, some missing. The table shows approximately 59,000 clones, with 80% to 95% occurring only once. Sequencing used PBMCs. The origin of the receptors is a man aged 18 to 29 in good health and CMV-seropositive.

This clone has just one count. The rearrangement uses TRBV5-1 and TRBJ2-1, with 10 nucleotides matching TRBD2. The CDR3 is made up of 15 amino acids. Germline trimming cut 5 bases from V and 2 bases from J; bases unmatched to any gene: 4. Germline V gene data show CDR1 as SGHRS and CDR2 as YFSETQ. The CDR3 spells CASSLAGAAYNEQFF. Here the CDR3 DNA reads TGCGCCAGCAGTCTAGCGGGAGCCGCCTACAATGAGCAGTTCTTC.

The chain employs TRBV9 and TRBJ1-3; D is unclear. The germline V and J ends were trimmed by 4 bases and 0 bases, with 14 bases remaining between them. The CDR3 is made up of 16 amino acids. Germline V gives CDR1 SGDLS, CDR2 YYNGEE. As DNA, the CDR3 is TGTGCCAGCAGCCCTCTTGGAACTACCTCTGGAAACACCATATATTTT. Residues: CASSPLGTTSGNTIYF. The whole variable domain, filled in from reference TRBV9 and TRBJ1-3, reads DSGVTQTPKHLITATGQRVTLRCSPRSGDLSVYWYQQSLDQGLQFLIQYYNGEERAKGNILERFSAQQFPDLHSELNLSSLELGDSALYFCASSPLGTTSGNTIYFGEGSWLTVV.